The 18 T cell receptor beta chains below all came from one sample that was sequenced in a study of long-term antiretroviral therapy in people with HIV. Version v3.0 of the immunoSEQ assay ran at survey level. The data were produced by immunoSEQ multiplex PCR, yet TCRdb's version contains in-frame clones alone and is incomplete. The sample has over 20,000 clones, around 83% seen once; the top ten hold just over 5%. The starting material was unsorted PBMCs, obtained 3 years after starting antiretroviral therapy. The receptors come from a man aged 18 to 29 with HIV.

The chain joins TRBV25-1 to TRBJ1-3; no firm D call. The V and J ends lost 7 bases and 3 bases respectively, with 7 bases between them. Germline V lookup: CDR1 MGHDK, CDR2 SYGVNS. The CDR3 is 12 residues long. The CDR3 loop is CASTRDGNTIYF. CDR3 in DNA: TGTGCCAGCACGCGGGATGGAAACACCATATATTTT.

This clone was seen more than once but under ten times. The CDR3 is CASRQFRNTEAFF. Here the CDR3 DNA reads TGTGCCAGCCGACAATTCCGGAACACTGAAGCTTTCTTT. The rearrangement uses TRBV9 and TRBJ1-1; D not certain. CDR1 SGDLS and CDR2 YYNGEE come from the germline V gene. CDR3 length: 13 amino acids. V dropped 7 bases and J dropped 1 base, with 11 bases sitting between them.

The chain couples TRBV6-5 to TRBJ2-1, with D unresolved. The CDR3 length is 13 residues. The V gene lost 5 bases and the J gene lost 5 bases, with 10 bases spanning the gap. CDR1 is MNHEY and CDR2 is SVGAGI in the germline V gene. CDR3 region: CASSTSSNNEQFF. In nucleotides, the CDR3 is TGTGCCAGCAGTACCTCCTCTAACAATGAGCAGTTCTTC.

The chain carries TRBV10-2 and TRBJ2-5; TRBD2 matches at 7 bases. In germline, CDR1 is WSHSY, CDR2 SAAADI. The CDR3 has 13 residues. The J segment lost 5 bases and the V segment lost 4 bases, leaving 4 bases of the junction unmatched. Here the CDR3 DNA reads TGCGCCAGCAGTGGGACTAGTTCCGAGACCCAGTACTTC. Protein product: CASSGTSSETQYF.

DNA for the CDR3: TGTGCCAGCAGTTTAGGGGTGGCAAACTATGGCTACACCTTC. Amino acids: CASSLGVANYGYTF. The J gene is TRBJ1-2, the V gene TRBV28; D is ambiguous. The CDR3 is 14 amino acids. V was trimmed by 2 bases and J by 2 bases, leaving 9 bases between them. Germline values: CDR1 MDHEN, CDR2 SYDVKM.

This clone was observed a single time. A read error may account for a junction end that differs from germline. J is TRBJ2-1 and V is TRBV7-7; 10 bases fit TRBD2. Germline assignment: CDR1 SSHAT and CDR2 FNYEAQ (reference sequence). The CDR3 has 15 amino acids. CDR3 amino acids: CASSSLAGEYNEQFF. The DNA for the CDR3 is TGTGCTAGCAGCTCTCTAGCGGGGGAATACAATGAGCAGTTCTTC.

The sample holds a few counts of this clone. The rearrangement joins TRBV5-1 to TRBJ1-6, with 7 nucleotides matching TRBD1. V lost 4 bases, J lost 12 bases, and 28 bases stayed unmatched. This CDR3 is built from 20 residues. Germline V lookup: CDR1 SGHRS, CDR2 YFSETQ. The CDR3 spells CASSLHRGHNRGIGLEPLHF. The DNA of the CDR3 is TGCGCCAGCAGCCTTCACAGGGGCCACAATAGGGGGATAGGATTAGAACCCCTCCACTTT.

V is TRBV5-1 and J is TRBJ2-3, with D perhaps matching TRBD1 or TRBD2 (6 bases each). The CDR3 is 13 residues long. V gave up 3 bases and J gave up 4 bases, with 9 bases separating them. CDR1 is SGHRS and CDR2 is YFSETQ in the germline V gene. CDR3: CASSSEGADTQYF. CDR3 sequence (DNA): TGCGCCAGCAGCTCGGAGGGGGCAGATACGCAGTATTTT.

This chain links TRBV7-9 with TRBJ2-7, with D perhaps TRBD1 (5 bases). V was clipped by 1 base and J by 2 bases, with 9 bases between them. In germline, CDR1 is SEHNR, CDR2 FQNEAQ (reference sequence). The CDR3 totals 14 residues. CDR3 residues: CASSLGGRAYEQYF. The CDR3 DNA sequence: TGTGCCAGCAGCTTAGGGGGCAGAGCCTACGAGCAGTACTTC.

This chain joins TRBV6-4 and TRBJ2-3, with 8 bases lining up with TRBD2. V lost 3 bases, J lost 3 bases, and 5 bases stayed unmatched. CDR3 length equals 15 residues. Germline V lookup: CDR1 MRHNA, CDR2 SNTAGT. CDR3 loop: CASSEGSGETDTQYF. The CDR3 DNA reads as TGTGCCAGCAGTGAGGGTAGCGGGGAGACAGATACGCAGTATTTT.

The gene calls are TRBV19 and TRBJ2-2, with D tentatively TRBD2 (7 bases). V shed 5 bases and J shed 0 bases, with 16 bases lying between them. Germline CDR1 reads LNHDA; CDR2 reads SQIVND (reference sequence). The CDR3 is 17 residues long. CDR3 bases: TGTGCCAGTAGTCCTCCGGGGGGACAAACGAACACCGGGGAGCTGTTTTTT. It encodes CASSPPGGQTNTGELFF.

The J gene is TRBJ2-2, the V gene TRBV10-1; the D gene could be TRBD1 or TRBD2 (5 bases each). Per germline, CDR1 WNHNN and CDR2 SYGVQD (reference sequence). The CDR3 sequence is 14 residues long. V lost 5 bases and J lost 5, with 12 bases in between. CDR3 in amino acids: CASSRDEGTGELFF. CDR3 nucleotides: TGCGCCAGCAGTCGGGACGAAGGAACCGGGGAGCTGTTTTTT.

The rearrangement joins TRBV6-6 to TRBJ1-1; 10 bases match TRBD1. Germline V gene data show CDR1 as MNHNY and CDR2 as SVGAGI (reference sequence). The V gene end was trimmed by 11 bases and the J gene end by 4 bases; junction bases not matched to a gene: 13. This CDR3 region has 15 residues. This CDR3 reads CAAQTRTGGGTEAFF. CDR3 DNA sequence: TGTGCCGCCCAGACCCGGACAGGGGGGGGCACTGAAGCTTTCTTT.

For this clone: The junction departs from germline at one end; a sequencing error may be responsible. This chain links TRBV29-1 with TRBJ1-1; D not resolved. The germline CDR1 and CDR2 sequences are SQVTM and ANQGSEA. The CDR3 spans 13 residues. The CDR3 loop reads CSFDGRLNTEAFF. The CDR3 DNA sequence: TGCAGCTTTGACGGGCGACTGAACACTGAAGCTTTCTTT.

The chain carries TRBV30 and TRBJ1-2; no definite D call. Germline CDR1 is GTSNPN and CDR2 is SVGIG (reference sequence). This CDR3 is 13 amino acids long. With 0 bases removed from V and 4 bases from J, the gap between germline ends came to 9 bases. The CDR3: CAWSVVLGYGYTF. The CDR3 DNA reads TGTGCCTGGAGTGTCGTTTTGGGCTATGGCTACACCTTC.

The CDR3 DNA reads as TGTGCCAGCAGCTTAGATAACAATGAGCAGTTCTTC. It translates to CASSLDNNEQFF. The chain has TRBV7-9 and TRBJ2-1; no clear D. V was clipped by 1 base and J by 5 bases, with 3 bases between them. The length of the CDR3 is 12 residues. CDR1 is SEHNR, CDR2 FQNEAQ, per germline (reference sequence).

The J gene is TRBJ2-3, the V gene TRBV28; D call uncertain. The CDR3 covers 15 residues. V was shortened by 2 bases and J by 1 base, with 10 bases between the two germline ends. Germline CDR1 and CDR2: MDHEN and SYDVKM. The CDR3 bases are TGTGCCAGCAGTTTAGGGAACTTCGGCACAGATACGCAGTATTTT. It translates to CASSLGNFGTDTQYF.

The V gene is TRBV7-9, the J gene TRBJ1-5, with TRBD1 identical over 10 bases. This CDR3 region has 18 residues. Germline V gives CDR1 SEHNR, CDR2 FQNEAQ (reference sequence). The J segment lost 3 bases and the V segment lost 4 bases, leaving 12 bases of the junction unmatched. The CDR3 DNA sequence: TGTGCCAGCAGCTCGTCCTATGGACAGGGGGTAATCAATCAGCCCCAGCATTTT. It encodes CASSSSYGQGVINQPQHF.